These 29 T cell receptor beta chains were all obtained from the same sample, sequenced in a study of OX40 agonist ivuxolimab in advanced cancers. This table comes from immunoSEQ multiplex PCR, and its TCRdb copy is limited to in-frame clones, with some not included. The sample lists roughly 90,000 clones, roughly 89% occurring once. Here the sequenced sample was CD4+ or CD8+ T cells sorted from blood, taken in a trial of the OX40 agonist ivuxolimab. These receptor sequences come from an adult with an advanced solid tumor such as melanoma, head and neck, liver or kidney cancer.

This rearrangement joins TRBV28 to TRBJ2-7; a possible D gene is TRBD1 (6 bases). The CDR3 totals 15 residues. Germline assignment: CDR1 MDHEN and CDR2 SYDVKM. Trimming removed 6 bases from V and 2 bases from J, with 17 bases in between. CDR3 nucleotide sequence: TGTGCCAGCAGGCGAACCTTACAGGGAACCTACGAGCAGTACTTC. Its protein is CASRRTLQGTYEQYF.

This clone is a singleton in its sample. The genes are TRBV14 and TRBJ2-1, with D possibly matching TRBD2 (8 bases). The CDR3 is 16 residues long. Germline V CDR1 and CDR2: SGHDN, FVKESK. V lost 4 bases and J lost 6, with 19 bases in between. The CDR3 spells CASSPGGRGDFNEQFF. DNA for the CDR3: TGTGCCAGCAGCCCAGGGGGGCGGGGGGATTTCAATGAGCAGTTCTTC. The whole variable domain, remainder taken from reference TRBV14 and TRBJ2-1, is EAGVTQFPSHSVIEKGQTVTLRCDPISGHDNLYWYRRVMGKEIKFLLHFVKESKQDESGMPNNRFLAERTGGTYSTLKVQPAELEDSGVYFCASSPGGRGDFNEQFFGPGTRLTVL.

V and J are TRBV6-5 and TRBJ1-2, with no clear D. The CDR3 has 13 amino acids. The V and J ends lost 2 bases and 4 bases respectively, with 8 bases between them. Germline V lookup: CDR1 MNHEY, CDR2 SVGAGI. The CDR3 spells CASSYGGLYGYTF. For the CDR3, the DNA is TGTGCCAGCAGTTACGGTGGACTCTATGGCTACACCTTC.

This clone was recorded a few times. CDR3 region: CASSGTGGRQETQYF. The CDR3 coding sequence is TGTGCCAGCAGTGGGACAGGGGGTCGACAAGAGACCCAGTACTTC. The rearrangement links TRBV2 to TRBJ2-5; 10 nucleotides line up with TRBD1. CDR3 length equals 15 residues. Germline CDR1 SNHLY, CDR2 FYNNEI. J was trimmed by 2 bases and V by 4 bases; bases with no gene match: 4. Full variable domain (missing parts from reference TRBV2 and TRBJ2-5): EPEVTQTPSHQVTQMGQEVILRCVPISNHLYFYWYRQILGQKVEFLVSFYNNEISEKSEIFDDQFSVERPDGSNFTLKIRSTKLEDSAMYFCASSGTGGRQETQYFGPGTRLLVL.

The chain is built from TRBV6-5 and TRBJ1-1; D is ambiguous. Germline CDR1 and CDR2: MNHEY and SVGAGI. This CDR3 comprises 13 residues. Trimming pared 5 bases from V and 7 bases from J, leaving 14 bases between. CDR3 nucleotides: TGTGCCAGCAGTCGGGTACGGGGATATGAAGCTTTCTTT. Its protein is CASSRVRGYEAFF.

The CDR3 sequence: CASSLELVETQYF. The CDR3 nucleotides read TGCGCCAGCAGCTTGGAACTGGTGGAGACCCAGTACTTC. This chain links TRBV5-1 with TRBJ2-5; D gene unclear. Trimming pared 0 bases from V and 5 bases from J, leaving 8 bases between. The CDR3 spans 13 residues. Per germline, CDR1 SGHRS and CDR2 YFSETQ.

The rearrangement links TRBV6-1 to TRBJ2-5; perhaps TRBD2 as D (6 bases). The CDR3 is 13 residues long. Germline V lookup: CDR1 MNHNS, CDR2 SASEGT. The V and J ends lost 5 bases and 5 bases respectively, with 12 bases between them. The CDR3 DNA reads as TGTGCCAGCAGTTGGGGACTTTCTGAGACCCAGTACTTC. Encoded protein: CASSWGLSETQYF.

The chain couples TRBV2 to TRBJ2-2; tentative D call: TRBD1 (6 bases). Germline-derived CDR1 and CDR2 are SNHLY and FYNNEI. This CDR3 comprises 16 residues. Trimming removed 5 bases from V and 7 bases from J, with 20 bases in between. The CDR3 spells CASSIMKAGAIGELFF. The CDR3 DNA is TGTGCCAGCAGTATAATGAAGGCAGGGGCAATCGGGGAGCTGTTTTTT.

DNA of the CDR3: TGCAGCGTTGAAAAGTCAACATACGCCGGGGAGCTGTTTTTT. Translation: CSVEKSTYAGELFF. The rearrangement links TRBV29-1 to TRBJ2-2; D call uncertain. Germline V gene lookup returns CDR1 SQVTM and CDR2 ANQGSEA. CDR3 length equals 14 residues. V dropped 2 bases and J dropped 6 bases, with 13 bases sitting between them.

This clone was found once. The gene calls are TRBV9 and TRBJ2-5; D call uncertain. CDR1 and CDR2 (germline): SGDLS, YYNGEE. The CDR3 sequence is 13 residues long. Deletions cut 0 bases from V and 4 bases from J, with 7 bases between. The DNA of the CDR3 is TGTGCCAGCAGCGTAGAAAGCAGAGAGACCCAGTACTTC. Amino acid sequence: CASSVESRETQYF.

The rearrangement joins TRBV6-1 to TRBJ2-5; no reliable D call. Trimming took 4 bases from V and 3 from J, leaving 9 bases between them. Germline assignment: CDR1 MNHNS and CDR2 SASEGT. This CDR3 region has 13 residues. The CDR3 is CASSVEVKETQYF. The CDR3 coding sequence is TGTGCCAGCAGTGTAGAGGTAAAAGAGACCCAGTACTTC.

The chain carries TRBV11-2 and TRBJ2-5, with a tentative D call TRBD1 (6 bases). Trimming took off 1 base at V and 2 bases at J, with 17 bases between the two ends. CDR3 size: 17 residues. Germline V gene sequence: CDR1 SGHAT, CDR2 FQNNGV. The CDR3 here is CASSLGASRGSQETQYF. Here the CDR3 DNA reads TGTGCCAGCAGCTTAGGAGCGTCCAGGGGCTCTCAAGAGACCCAGTACTTC.

The chain's CDR3 is CASSLDPGGSLGYGYTF. The DNA for the CDR3 is TGTGCCAGCAGCTTAGACCCTGGAGGGTCATTGGGGTATGGCTACACCTTC. The J gene is TRBJ1-2, the V gene TRBV7-2, with D unclear. CDR1 and CDR2 from the germline V gene are SGHTA and FQGNSA. The CDR3 is 17 residues long. V lost 1 base, J lost 5 bases, and 20 bases lay in between.

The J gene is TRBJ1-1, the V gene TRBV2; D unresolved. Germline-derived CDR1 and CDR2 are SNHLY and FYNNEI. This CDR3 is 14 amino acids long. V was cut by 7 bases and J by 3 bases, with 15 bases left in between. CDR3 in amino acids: CASKIDGRDTEAFF. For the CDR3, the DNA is TGTGCCAGCAAAATAGATGGTCGGGACACTGAAGCTTTCTTT.

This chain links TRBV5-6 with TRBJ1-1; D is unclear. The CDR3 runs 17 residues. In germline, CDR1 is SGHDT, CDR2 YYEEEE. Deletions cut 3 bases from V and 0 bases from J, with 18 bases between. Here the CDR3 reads CASSSQHQGLMNTEAFF. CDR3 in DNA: TGTGCCAGCAGCTCCCAACACCAAGGACTCATGAACACTGAAGCTTTCTTT.

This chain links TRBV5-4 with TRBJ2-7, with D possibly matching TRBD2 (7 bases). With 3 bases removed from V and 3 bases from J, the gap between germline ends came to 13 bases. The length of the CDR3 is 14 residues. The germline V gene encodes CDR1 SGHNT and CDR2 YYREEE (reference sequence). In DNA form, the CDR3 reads TGTGCCAGCAGCTGGAGGGGGGGGAGCTACGAGCAGTACTTC. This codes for CASSWRGGSYEQYF.

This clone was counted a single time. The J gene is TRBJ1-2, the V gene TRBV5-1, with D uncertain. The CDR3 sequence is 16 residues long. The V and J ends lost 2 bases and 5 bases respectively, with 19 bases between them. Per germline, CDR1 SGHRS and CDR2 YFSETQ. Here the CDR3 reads CASSLDGRLRSYGYTF. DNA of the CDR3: TGCGCCAGCAGCTTAGACGGACGTCTAAGGTCTTATGGCTACACCTTC.

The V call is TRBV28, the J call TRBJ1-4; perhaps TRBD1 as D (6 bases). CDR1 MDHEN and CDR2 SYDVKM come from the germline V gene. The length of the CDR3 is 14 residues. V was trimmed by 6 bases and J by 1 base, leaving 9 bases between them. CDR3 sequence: CASRKGGTNEKLFF. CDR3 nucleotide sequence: TGTGCCAGCAGAAAAGGGGGAACTAATGAAAAACTGTTTTTT.

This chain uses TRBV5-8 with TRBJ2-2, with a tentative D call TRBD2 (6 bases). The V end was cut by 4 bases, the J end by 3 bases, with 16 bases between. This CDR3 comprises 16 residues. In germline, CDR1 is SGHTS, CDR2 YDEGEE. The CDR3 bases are TGTGCCAGCAGCCCTCTGGGGCGGGGAGACACCGGGGAGCTGTTTTTT. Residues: CASSPLGRGDTGELFF. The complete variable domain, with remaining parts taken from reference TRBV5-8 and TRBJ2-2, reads EAGVTQSPTHLIKTRGQQATLRCSPISGHTSVYWYQQALGLGLQFLLWYDEGEERNRGNFPPRFSGRQFPNYSSELNVNALELEDSALYLCASSPLGRGDTGELFFGEGSRLTVL.

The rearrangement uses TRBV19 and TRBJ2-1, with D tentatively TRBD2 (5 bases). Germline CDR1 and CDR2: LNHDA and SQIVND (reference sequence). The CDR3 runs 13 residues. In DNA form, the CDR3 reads TGTGTCAGCAGAAGGCGGAGAGGGCCTGAGCAGTTCTTC. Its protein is CVSRRRRGPEQFF.

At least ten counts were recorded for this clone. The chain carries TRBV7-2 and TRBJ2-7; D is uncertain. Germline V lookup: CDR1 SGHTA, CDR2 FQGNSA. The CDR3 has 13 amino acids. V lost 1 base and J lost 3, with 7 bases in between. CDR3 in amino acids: CASSLGRYYEQYF. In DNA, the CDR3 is TGTGCCAGCAGCTTAGGTCGATACTACGAGCAGTACTTC.

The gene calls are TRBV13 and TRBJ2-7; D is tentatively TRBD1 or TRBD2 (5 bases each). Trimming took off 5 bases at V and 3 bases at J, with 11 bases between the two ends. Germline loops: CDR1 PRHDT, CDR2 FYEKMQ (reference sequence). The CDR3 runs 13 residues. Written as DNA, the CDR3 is TGTGCCAGCAGCCGGGACCAGGTCTACGAGCAGTACTTC. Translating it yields CASSRDQVYEQYF.

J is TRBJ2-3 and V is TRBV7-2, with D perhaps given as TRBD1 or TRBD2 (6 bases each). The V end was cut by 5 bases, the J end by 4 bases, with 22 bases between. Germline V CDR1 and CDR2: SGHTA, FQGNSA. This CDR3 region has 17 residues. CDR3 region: CASSLRARGGSADTQYF. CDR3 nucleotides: TGTGCCAGCAGCCTCCGGGCACGAGGGGGGTCGGCAGATACGCAGTATTTT.

The CDR3 loop reads CASSEGGDGPYEQYF. The DNA of the CDR3 is TGTGCCAGCAGTGAAGGGGGGGACGGCCCCTACGAGCAGTACTTC. The chain couples TRBV6-1 to TRBJ2-7; D perhaps matches TRBD2 (6 bases). Germline V gene lookup returns CDR1 MNHNS and CDR2 SASEGT. Trimming shortened V by 1 base and J by 2 bases, and 12 bases separated the two germline ends. This CDR3 comprises 15 residues.

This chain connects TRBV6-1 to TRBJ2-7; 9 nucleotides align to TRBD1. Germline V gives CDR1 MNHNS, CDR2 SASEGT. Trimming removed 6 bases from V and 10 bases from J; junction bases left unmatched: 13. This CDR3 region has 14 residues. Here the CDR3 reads CASSQTGGDRYQYF. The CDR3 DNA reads TGTGCCAGCAGCCAGACAGGGGGGGATAGGTATCAGTACTTC.

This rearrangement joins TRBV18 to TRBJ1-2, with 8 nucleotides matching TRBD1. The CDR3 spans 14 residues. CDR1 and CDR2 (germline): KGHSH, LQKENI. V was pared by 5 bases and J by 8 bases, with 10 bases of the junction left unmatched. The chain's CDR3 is CASSNKQGVGGYTF. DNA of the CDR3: TGTGCCAGCTCAAATAAACAGGGGGTCGGAGGCTACACCTTC.

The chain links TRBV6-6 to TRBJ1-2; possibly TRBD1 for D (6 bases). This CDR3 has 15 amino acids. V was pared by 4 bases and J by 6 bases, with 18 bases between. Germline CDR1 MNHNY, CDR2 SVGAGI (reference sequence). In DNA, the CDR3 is TGTGCCAGCAGTTCGACAGGAATGGGGAGGAATGGCTACACCTTC. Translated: CASSSTGMGRNGYTF.

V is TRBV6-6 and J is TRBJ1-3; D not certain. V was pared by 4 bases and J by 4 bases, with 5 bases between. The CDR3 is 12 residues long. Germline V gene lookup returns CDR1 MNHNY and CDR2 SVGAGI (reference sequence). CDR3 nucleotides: TGTGCCAGCAGTTTGACCGGAAACACCATATATTTT. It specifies CASSLTGNTIYF.

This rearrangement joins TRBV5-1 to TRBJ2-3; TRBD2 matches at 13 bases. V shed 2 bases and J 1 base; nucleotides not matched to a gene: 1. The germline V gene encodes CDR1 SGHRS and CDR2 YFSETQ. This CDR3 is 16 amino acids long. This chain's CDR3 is CASSFGTSGGTDTQYF. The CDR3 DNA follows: TGCGCCAGCAGCTTCGGGACTAGCGGGGGCACAGATACGCAGTATTTT.